This T cell receptor beta chain was sequenced during a study of response to subunit inactivated influenza vaccine. This CDR3 contains 17 residues. Germline loops: CDR1 SEHNR, CDR2 FQNEAQ (reference sequence). V was clipped by 5 bases and J by 2 bases; unmatched bases: 12. This clonotype was seen many times. TCRdb itself ran the RT-PCR reads through MiXCR, one entry per CDR3 protein. There are under 200,000 distinct CDR3 sequences in the sample; about 12% occur only once, and 25% to 30% lies in the top ten. The sample also formed part of further work on T cells expressing NK-cell markers. From that report: TCR beta cDNA was made by 5'RACE template switching with UMIs.

The rearrangement uses TRBV7-9 and TRBJ2-3, with TRBD1 identical over 8 bases. The input for sequencing was CD8+ T cells sorted from PBMCs, taken 12 days after vaccination. The clonotype comes from a man in his forties or fifties who received an inactivated influenza vaccine. The CDR3 nucleotides are TGTGCCAGCAGCAAATCCGGACAGGGTGGCTTCACAGATACGCAGTATTTT. Protein sequence: CASSKSGQGGFTDTQYF.